The 13 T cell receptor beta chains below were found in one sample sequenced in a study of blood T cell repertoires in COVID-19. The data were produced by immunoSEQ multiplex PCR, yet TCRdb's version contains in-frame clones alone and is incomplete. The sample holds roughly 430,000 clones, roughly 88% seen once. The sample comprised PBMCs or T cells enriched from blood (not recorded which). These TCRs come from a woman aged 40 to 50 with acute COVID-19.

This clone has a single count. The V and J genes are TRBV6-5 and TRBJ1-1, with a weak D call TRBD1 (5 bases). The CDR3 runs 15 residues. Germline V gene lookup returns CDR1 MNHEY and CDR2 SVGAGI. V was cut by 5 bases and J by 1 base, with 14 bases left in between. Here the CDR3 DNA reads TGTGCCAGCAGTCGGGGGGACGGAAGGAACACTGAAGCTTTCTTT. Protein sequence: CASSRGDGRNTEAFF.

This CDR3 reads CASSPPSYNEQFF. The CDR3 DNA sequence: TGTGCCAGCTCACCGCCCAGCTACAATGAGCAGTTCTTC. The rearrangement links TRBV18 to TRBJ2-1, with no clear D. The V and J ends lost 3 bases and 3 bases respectively, with 6 bases between them. The CDR3 loop spans 13 amino acids. Germline values: CDR1 KGHSH, CDR2 LQKENI.

The chain combines TRBV5-1 with TRBJ1-1, with a tentative D call TRBD1 (6 bases). Trimming took 4 bases from V and 5 from J, leaving 15 bases between them. Germline V gene sequence: CDR1 SGHRS, CDR2 YFSETQ. The CDR3 is 14 amino acids. CDR3 loop: CASSPNDRWTEAFF. CDR3 nucleotides: TGCGCCAGCAGCCCGAACGACAGGTGGACTGAAGCTTTCTTT.

This chain links TRBV19 with TRBJ2-4; no definite D call. Germline CDR1 is LNHDA and CDR2 is SQIVND (reference sequence). The CDR3 is 13 residues long. V lost 10 bases, J lost 1 base, and 11 bases lay in between. CDR3 DNA sequence: TGTGCCACTCGAGCATGGGCCAAAAACATTCAGTACTTC. Translating it yields CATRAWAKNIQYF.

V and J are TRBV28 and TRBJ1-1; TRBD1 is a possible D gene (6 bases). The V and J ends lost 5 bases and 3 bases respectively, with 19 bases between them. The CDR3 loop spans 16 amino acids. The germline CDR1 and CDR2 sequences are MDHEN and SYDVKM. The CDR3 DNA sequence: TGTGCCAGCAGTAACCCCTTAGGGGCAGGGGACACTGAAGCTTTCTTT. Translated, it gives CASSNPLGAGDTEAFF.

The chain recombines TRBV5-4 with TRBJ2-1; TRBD1 matches 7 bases. Germline CDR1 and CDR2: SGHNT and YYREEE (reference sequence). The CDR3 has 14 residues. The V segment lost 3 bases and the J segment 0 bases; nucleotides outside the gene matches: 0. DNA for the CDR3: TGTGCCAGCAGCTCAGGGGGCTCCTACAATGAGCAGTTCTTC. Protein product: CASSSGGSYNEQFF.

Comments on this clone: This sample also contains other DNA sequences that code for the same CDR3. The J gene is TRBJ2-7, the V gene TRBV19; no firm D call. Germline CDR1 LNHDA, CDR2 SQIVND (reference sequence). The V end was cut by 1 base, the J end by 7 bases, with 5 bases between. The CDR3 spans 11 residues. The CDR3 protein is CASSIGGEQYF. CDR3 DNA sequence: TGTGCCAGTAGTATAGGCGGAGAGCAGTACTTC.

V gene TRBV24-1 combines with J gene TRBJ2-2; TRBD1 is a possible D gene (6 bases). This CDR3 has 14 residues. The germline CDR1 and CDR2 sequences are KGHDR and SFDVKD. Between the trimmed V and J ends, which lost 5 bases and 4 bases, there was a span of 10 bases. CDR3 region: CATSVQGSTGELFF. CDR3 sequence (DNA): TGTGCCACCAGTGTCCAGGGGAGCACCGGGGAGCTGTTTTTT.

The rearrangement uses TRBV3-1 (or the pseudogene TRBV3-2) and TRBJ1-6; the D gene is possibly TRBD1 (5 bases). From germline, CDR1 is LGHDT and CDR2 YNNKEL (reference sequence). V lost 2 bases and J 7 bases, leaving 9 bases between the germline ends. This CDR3 comprises 14 residues. This CDR3 reads CASSQQGVNSPLHF. CDR3 coding DNA: TGTGCCAGCAGCCAACAGGGTGTAAATTCACCCCTCCACTTT.

A single count supports this clone. Written as DNA, the CDR3 is TGTGCCAGCAGGACGGGACAGAAGCAGTACTTC. Its translation: CASRTGQKQYF. The chain is built from TRBV6-6 and TRBJ2-7; TRBD1 aligns across 7 bases. CDR1 and CDR2 (germline): MNHNY, SVGAGI (reference sequence). The V gene end was trimmed by 6 bases and the J gene end by 8 bases; junction bases not matched to a gene: 4. This CDR3 is built from 11 residues.

The chain links TRBV7-9 to TRBJ2-2; 8 bases line up with TRBD2. Germline V gene lookup returns CDR1 SEHNR and CDR2 FQNEAQ (reference sequence). V lost 2 bases, J lost 4 bases, and 3 bases stayed unmatched. The CDR3 totals 15 residues. The CDR3 spells CASSLLGGVTGELFF. CDR3 bases: TGTGCCAGCAGCTTACTCGGGGGGGTCACCGGGGAGCTGTTTTTT.

This chain uses TRBV27 with TRBJ1-1; 7 bases are a match to TRBD1. The junction had 10 bases not matched to a gene; V was cut back by 6 bases and J by 0 bases. CDR3 length equals 16 residues. Germline V gene sequence: CDR1 MNHEY, CDR2 SMNVEV (reference sequence). The CDR3 DNA is TGTGCCAGCAGAAAAGCGACCGGGACAGTGAACACTGAAGCTTTCTTT. The encoded protein is CASRKATGTVNTEAFF.

V usage is TRBV29-1 and J usage is TRBJ1-2; tentatively, D is TRBD1 (6 bases). The V and J ends lost 6 bases and 8 bases respectively, with 25 bases between them. The CDR3 spans 15 residues. Per germline, CDR1 SQVTM and CDR2 ANQGSEA. CDR3 nucleotide sequence: TGCAGCGTCGCAGCAATACCTGATAATGGGGGCGGCTACACCTTC. Protein sequence: CSVAAIPDNGGGYTF.